A selection of T cell receptor beta chains follows, all from one sample in a study. MiXCR, applied by TCRdb to the 5' RACE reads, yields one record per CDR3 protein. In the table there are roughly 45,000 distinct CDR3 sequences, 22% of which are singletons. The sequencing input was Tregs sorted from blood. The origin of the receptors is a female donor with breast cancer. Each CDR3 is given with its conserved first and last residue. The order of the fields is V gene, clone size, D gene, J gene, CDR3 protein, CDR3 DNA. D genes are given only for firm matches. Expanded clones are given a class, and other clones once, few, many or no size at all.

>TRBV5-1|many|TRBD2|TRBJ2-1
CASSMTSGSFYNEQFF
TGCGCCAGCAGCATGACTAGCGGGAGTTTTTACAATGAGCAGTTCTTC
>TRBV19|NA|TRBD1|TRBJ1-5
CASSTGQGGGQPQHF
TGTGCCAGTAGTACTGGGCAGGGGGGGGGTCAGCCCCAGCATTTT
>TRBV21-1|many|NA|TRBJ1-5
CASSHRQGAREPQHF
TGTGCCAGCAGCCATCGACAGGGGGCTAGAGAGCCCCAGCATTTT
>TRBV7-2|few|NA|TRBJ2-5
CASSLSPQETQYF
TGTGCCAGCAGCTTGTCGCCCCAAGAGACCCAGTACTTC
>TRBV6-5|many|TRBD2|TRBJ2-2
CASLAGNTGELFF
TGTGCCAGCTTAGCGGGAAATACCGGGGAGCTGTTTTTT
>TRBV2|NA|NA|TRBJ2-6
CASYRVPGANVLTF
TGTGCCAGCTACAGGGTCCCTGGGGCCAACGTCCTGACTTTC
>TRBV10-3|few|NA|TRBJ1-1
CAISEGGKVNTEAFF
TGTGCCATCAGTGAAGGAGGGAAGGTGAACACTGAAGCTTTCTTT
>TRBV6-1|many|NA|TRBJ2-7
CASSPRDGPYEQYF
TGTGCCAGCAGTCCCCGGGACGGACCCTACGAGCAGTACTTC
>TRBV9|many|TRBD2|TRBJ2-1
CASSVGKREEQFF
TGTGCCAGCAGCGTAGGGAAGCGGGAGGAGCAGTTCTTC
>TRBV20-1|many|NA|TRBJ1-3
CSAKGPISGNTIYF
TGCAGTGCTAAGGGACCGATCTCTGGAAACACCATATATTTT
>TRBV3-1|few|NA|TRBJ1-6
CASSQDRRQSSYNSPLHF
TGTGCCAGCAGCCAAGATAGGAGACAGAGCTCCTATAATTCACCCCTCCACTTT
>TRBV12-3/TRBV12-4|many|TRBD1|TRBJ2-7
CASSLNPGQFEQYF
TGTGCCAGCAGTTTAAATCCGGGACAGTTCGAGCAGTACTTC
>TRBV15|many|NA|TRBJ2-1
CATSREGSEQFF
TGTGCCACCAGCAGAGAGGGAAGTGAGCAGTTCTTC
>TRBV18|NA|NA|TRBJ2-1
CASTPPGYNEQFF
TGTGCCAGCACACCACCGGGGTACAATGAGCAGTTCTTC
>TRBV7-2|few|NA|TRBJ2-1
CASSRGADYNEQFF
TGTGCCAGCAGCCGGGGGGCGGACTACAATGAGCAGTTCTTC
>TRBV20-1|few|NA|TRBJ1-4
CSASASGDREKLFF
TGCAGTGCTAGCGCTTCAGGGGATCGGGAAAAACTGTTTTTT
>TRBV4-1|many|TRBD2|TRBJ2-7
CASSRSRTSGSTYEQYF
TGCGCCAGCAGCCGATCGAGGACTAGCGGGAGCACCTACGAGCAGTACTTC
>TRBV27|few|TRBD1|TRBJ1-5
CASSASQGSQPQHF
TGTGCCAGCAGTGCGTCACAGGGGTCTCAGCCCCAGCATTTT
>TRBV9|few|NA|TRBJ1-3
CASGGGNRNTIYF
TGTGCCAGCGGTGGGGGAAACAGAAACACCATATATTTT
>TRBV7-9|NA|TRBD2|TRBJ2-7
CASSSSPSGSYEQYF
TGTGCCAGCAGCTCCTCCCCTAGCGGATCCTACGAGCAGTACTTC
>TRBV6-1|NA|NA|TRBJ1-2
CASSEEEEIGSLANYGYTF
TGTGCCAGCAGTGAAGAGGAGGAAATAGGAAGTCTGGCTAACTATGGCTACACCTTC
>TRBV29-1|NA|NA|TRBJ2-5
CSVERETQYF
TGCAGCGTTGAAAGGGAGACCCAGTACTTC
>TRBV12-3/TRBV12-4|few|TRBD1|TRBJ2-2
CASSPPGQGATGELFF
TGTGCCAGCAGTCCACCGGGACAGGGGGCCACCGGGGAGCTGTTTTTT
>TRBV12-3/TRBV12-4|few|NA|TRBJ2-1
CASSLATVYNEQFF
TGTGCCAGCAGTTTAGCGACGGTTTACAATGAGCAGTTCTTC
>TRBV12-3/TRBV12-4|many|NA|TRBJ2-5
CASSLRRIQETQYF
TGTGCCAGCAGTTTAAGACGGATACAAGAGACCCAGTACTTC
>TRBV5-1|medium-sized|NA|TRBJ2-1
CASSSTPSDYNEQFF
TGCGCCAGCAGCTCGACCCCATCCGACTACAATGAGCAGTTCTTC
>TRBV7-3|NA|NA|TRBJ2-1
CTSSPDPLYNEQFF
TGTACCAGCAGCCCGGACCCCCTCTACAATGAGCAGTTCTTC